The rows below give T cell receptor beta chains drawn from one sample of a study of T cells in lung cancer brain metastases. Sequencing was performed with immunoSEQ multiplex PCR; in TCRdb, only in-frame clones are kept and a portion is missing. The table has about 5,000 clones, approximately 85% seen once; the top ten hold approximately 2.4%. Specimen: tumor tissue from the primary lung tumor. The receptors were sampled from a man aged 50 to 59 with non-small cell lung cancer. CDR3s include the opening cysteine and the closing phenylalanine or tryptophan. The order of the fields is clone size, D gene, V gene, J gene, CDR3 protein, CDR3 DNA. The D gene is left open where the match is weak. The size field is filled for only some rows; it gives once, few, many or a size class.

few	NA	TRBV7-9	TRBJ2-7	CASGPVTYEQYF	TGTGCCAGCGGTCCTGTCACCTACGAGCAGTACTTC
NA	NA	TRBV27	TRBJ1-1	CASTPGLGRDTEAFF	TGTGCCAGCACCCCGGGACTGGGGCGGGACACTGAAGCTTTCTTT
NA	NA	TRBV5-6	TRBJ1-6	CASSLEYGQENSPLHF	TGTGCCAGCAGCTTGGAGTATGGGCAGGAGAATTCACCCCTCCACTTT
NA	NA	TRBV4-1	TRBJ1-5	CASSQVQQGDQPQHF	TGCGCCAGCAGCCAAGTTCAACAGGGCGATCAGCCCCAGCATTTT
once	TRBD1	TRBV2	TRBJ2-5	CASSYRTGGRETQYF	TGTGCCAGCAGTTATCGGACAGGGGGTAGAGAGACCCAGTACTTC
NA	NA	TRBV4-2	TRBJ1-4	CASSQVGEGAANEKLFF	TGTGCCAGCAGCCAAGTGGGGGAGGGCGCGGCTAATGAAAAACTGTTTTTT
NA	NA	TRBV5-1	TRBJ1-3	CASRSNTGNTIYF	TGCGCCAGCAGATCCAATACTGGAAATACCATATATTTT
NA	NA	TRBV18	TRBJ2-7	CASSPQGNPYEQYF	TGTGCCAGCTCACCGCAGGGAAACCCCTACGAGCAGTACTTC
NA	NA	TRBV2	TRBJ1-1	CATESTGMNTEAFF	TGTGCCACTGAAAGCACGGGCATGAACACTGAAGCTTTCTTT
NA	TRBD1	TRBV2	TRBJ2-5	CASTLRTGQETQYF	TGTGCCAGCACCCTCAGGACAGGACAAGAGACCCAGTACTTC
NA	TRBD2	TRBV19	TRBJ2-1	CASSILAGGPGEQFF	TGTGCCAGTAGTATTTTGGCGGGGGGGCCGGGTGAGCAGTTCTTC
NA	NA	TRBV6-1	TRBJ1-5	CASSALQGWSQHF	TGTGCCAGCAGTGCCCTACAGGGTTGGTCCCAGCATTTT
NA	TRBD1	TRBV9	TRBJ1-2	CASSPRDSFDGYTF	TGTGCCAGCAGCCCCCGGGACAGTTTCGATGGCTACACCTTC
NA	TRBD2	TRBV5-1	TRBJ2-2	CASTPAGTTGELFF	TGCGCCAGCACCCCAGCGGGGACCACCGGGGAGCTGTTTTTT
few	TRBD1	TRBV5-1	TRBJ2-2	CASSLGFTGGANTGELFF	TGCGCCAGCAGCTTGGGTTTCACAGGGGGCGCGAACACCGGGGAGCTGTTTTTT
NA	NA	TRBV27	TRBJ2-2	CASSRKGASSYTGELFF	TGTGCCAGCAGCCGTAAAGGGGCTAGCTCTTACACCGGGGAGCTGTTTTTT